This is a list of T cell receptor beta chains from one sample in a study of human T cells and chemical hapten exposure. TCRdb re-derived calls from the reads in MiXCR, one entry per CDR3 protein. Of about 120,000 distinct CDR3 sequences listed, over 6.5% are singletons. The sequenced sample consisted of whole blood. The receptors shown here come from a human donor in good health. Some clones in this sample may be carry-over from other donors' samples. Each CDR3 is given with its conserved first and last residue. Each record gives: CDR3 protein, CDR3 DNA, clone size, V gene, CDR3 length, D gene, J gene. The D gene is left open where the match is weak. Some rows mark clone size as missing; the rest say once, few, many or name a class of expanded clone.

CDR3: CASSANYPGQGSNEQFF
DNA: TGTGCCAGCAGCGCCAATTATCCGGGACAGGGCTCCAATGAGCAGTTCTTC
size: many
V: TRBV7-2
length: 17
D: TRBD1
J: TRBJ2-1

CDR3: CASSSAPSDQPREQYF
DNA: TGTGCCAGCAGCTCTGCCCCTAGCGACCAACCCCGCGAGCAGTACTTC
size: -
V: TRBV5-6
length: 16
D: -
J: TRBJ2-7

CDR3: CASSLDPGANVLTF
DNA: TGCGCCAGCAGCTTGGACCCGGGAGCCAACGTCCTGACTTTC
size: few
V: TRBV5-1
length: 14
D: -
J: TRBJ2-6

CDR3: CASSQTEGGAVTDTQYF
DNA: TGTGCCAGCAGCCAAACCGAGGGCGGCGCCGTTACAGATACGCAGTATTTT
size: -
V: TRBV4-2
length: 17
D: -
J: TRBJ2-3

CDR3: CATKEAGSSYNEQFF
DNA: TGTGCCACCAAGGAGGCGGGGAGCTCCTACAATGAGCAGTTCTTC
size: -
V: TRBV10-3
length: 15
D: -
J: TRBJ2-1

CDR3: CASSLEGQGSDTQYF
DNA: TGCGCCAGCAGCTTGGAGGGACAGGGGTCAGATACGCAGTATTTT
size: many
V: TRBV5-1
length: 15
D: TRBD1
J: TRBJ2-3

CDR3: CASSGLGGTDTGELFF
DNA: TGTGCCAGCAGTGGCTTGGGGGGGACGGACACCGGGGAGCTGTTTTTT
size: few
V: TRBV25-1
length: 16
D: TRBD2
J: TRBJ2-2

CDR3: CASSRTGVNQPQHF
DNA: TGTGCCAGCAGTCGGACAGGGGTCAATCAGCCCCAGCATTTT
size: many
V: TRBV12-3/TRBV12-4
length: 14
D: TRBD1
J: TRBJ1-5

CDR3: CSALRGTSGPAGNEQFF
DNA: TGCAGTGCTCTCCGGGGGACTAGCGGGCCGGCGGGCAATGAGCAGTTCTTC
size: many
V: TRBV20-1
length: 17
D: TRBD2
J: TRBJ2-1

CDR3: CASTTVNSGANVLTF
DNA: TGTGCCAGTACGACGGTGAATTCTGGGGCCAACGTCCTGACTTTC
size: -
V: TRBV19
length: 15
D: -
J: TRBJ2-6

CDR3: CASSHDENGGYEQYF
DNA: TGTGCCAGCAGCCACGACGAGAACGGGGGTTACGAGCAGTACTTC
size: -
V: TRBV7-9
length: 15
D: -
J: TRBJ2-7

CDR3: CAVLRSTFTSYNEQFF
DNA: TGTGCCGTCCTAAGGTCAACTTTCACTTCCTACAATGAGCAGTTCTTC
size: few
V: TRBV19
length: 16
D: -
J: TRBJ2-1

CDR3: CSAPGAHTYNEQFF
DNA: TGCAGTGCTCCCGGGGCTCATACCTACAATGAGCAGTTCTTC
size: -
V: TRBV20-1
length: 14
D: -
J: TRBJ2-1

CDR3: CATSRDENLAGGYNEQFF
DNA: TGTGCCACCAGCAGAGATGAGAACCTAGCGGGAGGTTACAATGAGCAGTTCTTC
size: -
V: TRBV15
length: 18
D: TRBD2
J: TRBJ2-1

CDR3: CASSRPTVNSNQPQHF
DNA: TGCGCCAGCAGCCGGCCCACAGTGAATAGCAATCAGCCCCAGCATTTT
size: few
V: TRBV5-1
length: 16
D: -
J: TRBJ1-5

CDR3: CASSLDLAGSYNEQFF
DNA: TGCGCCAGCAGCTTGGACCTAGCGGGCTCCTACAATGAGCAGTTCTTC
size: many
V: TRBV5-1
length: 16
D: TRBD2
J: TRBJ2-1

CDR3: CASSSLQAVREQFF
DNA: TGTGCCAGCAGCTCCTTACAGGCCGTCAGGGAGCAGTTCTTC
size: few
V: TRBV7-8
length: 14
D: -
J: TRBJ2-1

CDR3: CASSVGGTEITDTQYF
DNA: TGTGCCAGCAGCGTAGGTGGAACAGAAATCACAGATACGCAGTATTTT
size: many
V: TRBV9
length: 16
D: -
J: TRBJ2-3

CDR3: CASSRTVFEQYF
DNA: TGTGCCAGCAGCAGGACAGTGTTCGAGCAGTACTTC
size: few
V: TRBV12-3/TRBV12-4
length: 12
D: -
J: TRBJ2-7

CDR3: CASSLDGGGADTQYF
DNA: TGCGCCAGCAGCTTGGATGGCGGGGGCGCAGATACGCAGTATTTT
size: few
V: TRBV5-1
length: 15
D: -
J: TRBJ2-3

CDR3: CSARDGIYEQYF
DNA: TGCAGTGCTAGAGACGGGATATACGAGCAGTACTTC
size: -
V: TRBV20-1
length: 12
D: -
J: TRBJ2-7

CDR3: CSITGTSSYNEQFF
DNA: TGCAGCATCACCGGGACTAGCTCCTACAATGAGCAGTTCTTC
size: -
V: TRBV29-1
length: 14
D: TRBD2
J: TRBJ2-1

CDR3: CASSPGGHEQFF
DNA: TGTGCCAGCAGCCCCGGGGGCCATGAGCAGTTCTTC
size: few
V: TRBV7-2
length: 12
D: -
J: TRBJ2-1

CDR3: CASSVEKGFSYNEQFF
DNA: TGTGCCAGCAGCGTAGAGAAGGGTTTCTCCTACAATGAGCAGTTCTTC
size: -
V: TRBV9
length: 16
D: -
J: TRBJ2-1

CDR3: CASSVLTDMNTEAFF
DNA: TGCGCCAGCAGCGTCCTGACAGATATGAACACTGAAGCTTTCTTT
size: few
V: TRBV5-1
length: 15
D: -
J: TRBJ1-1

CDR3: CASSLDGPGNTIYF
DNA: TGTGCCAGCAGTTTAGACGGGCCTGGAAACACCATATATTTT
size: many
V: TRBV12-3/TRBV12-4
length: 14
D: -
J: TRBJ1-3

CDR3: CASNLGQNTGELFF
DNA: TGTGCCAGCAATTTGGGACAGAACACCGGGGAGCTGTTTTTT
size: -
V: TRBV27
length: 14
D: -
J: TRBJ2-2

CDR3: CASSLARRAYGYTF
DNA: TGTGCCAGCAGTTTAGCGCGCAGGGCCTATGGCTACACCTTC
size: many
V: TRBV12-3/TRBV12-4
length: 14
D: -
J: TRBJ1-2

CDR3: CASSRRDRDTDTQYF
DNA: TGTGCCAGCAGCCGCCGGGACAGGGACACAGATACGCAGTATTTT
size: -
V: TRBV13
length: 15
D: TRBD1
J: TRBJ2-3

CDR3: CASSWGNTEAFF
DNA: TGTGCCAGCAGTTGGGGAAACACTGAAGCTTTCTTT
size: many
V: TRBV6-6
length: 12
D: -
J: TRBJ1-1

CDR3: CASSLAALGSYNEQFF
DNA: TGTGCCAGCAGTTTAGCAGCTCTCGGATCCTACAATGAGCAGTTCTTC
size: few
V: TRBV12-3/TRBV12-4
length: 16
D: -
J: TRBJ2-1

CDR3: CASSASGRNYNEQFF
DNA: TGTGCCAGCAGCGCTAGCGGGAGGAATTACAATGAGCAGTTCTTC
size: few
V: TRBV12-3/TRBV12-4
length: 15
D: TRBD2
J: TRBJ2-1

CDR3: CSVGLTATSNYGYTF
DNA: TGCAGCGTGGGCCTAACAGCTACCTCTAACTATGGCTACACCTTC
size: -
V: TRBV29-1
length: 15
D: -
J: TRBJ1-2

CDR3: CASSIAGSLSNEQFF
DNA: TGTGCCAGCAGTATTGCAGGGTCTCTCTCCAATGAGCAGTTCTTC
size: few
V: TRBV25-1
length: 15
D: -
J: TRBJ2-1

CDR3: CASGSQGNQPQHF
DNA: TGTGCTAGTGGTTCCCAGGGGAATCAGCCCCAGCATTTT
size: few
V: TRBV12-5
length: 13
D: -
J: TRBJ1-5

CDR3: CASSPGQGFGANVLTF
DNA: TGTGCCAGCAGCCCAGGACAGGGTTTTGGGGCCAACGTCCTGACTTTC
size: -
V: TRBV14
length: 16
D: TRBD1
J: TRBJ2-6

CDR3: CSAPDRSYNEQFF
DNA: TGCAGCGCCCCGGACCGTTCCTACAATGAGCAGTTCTTC
size: -
V: TRBV29-1
length: 13
D: -
J: TRBJ2-1

CDR3: CASSLGPPDHPRF
DNA: TGTGCCAGCAGCTTAGGACCACCCGATCACCCCCGCTTC
size: many
V: TRBV7-2
length: 13
D: -
J: TRBJ2-7

CDR3: CASSLEGGRAYNEQFF
DNA: TGTGCCAGCAGCTTAGAAGGCGGGAGGGCCTACAATGAGCAGTTCTTC
size: -
V: TRBV7-8
length: 16
D: TRBD2
J: TRBJ2-1

CDR3: CASTDKPYEQYF
DNA: TGTGCCAGCACCGATAAGCCCTACGAGCAGTACTTC
size: -
V: TRBV12-3/TRBV12-4
length: 12
D: -
J: TRBJ2-7

CDR3: CASSWTGADTQYF
DNA: TGCGCCAGCAGCTGGACAGGGGCAGATACGCAGTATTTT
size: -
V: TRBV5-1
length: 13
D: TRBD1
J: TRBJ2-3

CDR3: CASSLAFLFTANTGELFF
DNA: TGTGCCAGCAGCTTAGCTTTCCTTTTTACAGCCAACACCGGGGAGCTGTTTTTT
size: many
V: TRBV11-2
length: 18
D: -
J: TRBJ2-2

CDR3: CASSEAGVETDTQYF
DNA: TGTGCCAGCAGTGAGGCGGGAGTGGAGACAGATACGCAGTATTTT
size: few
V: TRBV2
length: 15
D: TRBD2
J: TRBJ2-3

CDR3: CASRPHRVEDTGELFF
DNA: TGCGCCAGCAGACCCCACAGGGTCGAGGACACCGGGGAGCTGTTTTTT
size: few
V: TRBV5-1
length: 16
D: -
J: TRBJ2-2

CDR3: CASSYSPGNTEASF
DNA: TGTGCCAGCAGTTACTCCCCAGGTAACACTGAAGCTTCCTTT
size: once
V: TRBV6-5
length: 14
D: -
J: TRBJ1-1

CDR3: CASSFRGLEAFF
DNA: TGTGCCAGCAGCTTCAGGGGTCTAGAAGCTTTCTTT
size: few
V: TRBV7-9
length: 12
D: -
J: TRBJ1-1

CDR3: CASSLVGTIDTQYF
DNA: TGTGCCAGCAGCTTAGTCGGGACTATAGATACGCAGTATTTT
size: few
V: TRBV11-2
length: 14
D: TRBD2
J: TRBJ2-3

CDR3: CASSLSETQYF
DNA: TGTGCCAGCAGTTTAAGTGAGACCCAGTACTTC
size: few
V: TRBV12-3/TRBV12-4
length: 11
D: -
J: TRBJ2-5

CDR3: CASSQDRSGSNQPQHF
DNA: TGTGCCAGCAGCCAAGATAGGTCCGGGAGCAATCAGCCCCAGCATTTT
size: -
V: TRBV3-1
length: 16
D: -
J: TRBJ1-5

CDR3: CASSQVESNQPQHF
DNA: TGCGCCAGCAGCCAAGTAGAGAGCAATCAGCCCCAGCATTTT
size: many
V: TRBV4-1
length: 14
D: -
J: TRBJ1-5

CDR3: CASSPAGGSYEQYF
DNA: TGTGCCAGCAGCCCCGCGGGCGGTTCTTACGAGCAGTACTTC
size: few
V: TRBV11-2
length: 14
D: -
J: TRBJ2-7

CDR3: CASSRPAGTELLGGNTIYF
DNA: TGTGCCAGCTCACGACCGGCCGGGACAGAGCTCCTAGGTGGAAACACCATATATTTT
size: -
V: TRBV18
length: 19
D: TRBD1
J: TRBJ1-3

CDR3: CASSRALPGEQYF
DNA: TGTGCCAGCAGCCGGGCCCTCCCTGGCGAGCAGTACTTC
size: -
V: TRBV3-1
length: 13
D: -
J: TRBJ2-7